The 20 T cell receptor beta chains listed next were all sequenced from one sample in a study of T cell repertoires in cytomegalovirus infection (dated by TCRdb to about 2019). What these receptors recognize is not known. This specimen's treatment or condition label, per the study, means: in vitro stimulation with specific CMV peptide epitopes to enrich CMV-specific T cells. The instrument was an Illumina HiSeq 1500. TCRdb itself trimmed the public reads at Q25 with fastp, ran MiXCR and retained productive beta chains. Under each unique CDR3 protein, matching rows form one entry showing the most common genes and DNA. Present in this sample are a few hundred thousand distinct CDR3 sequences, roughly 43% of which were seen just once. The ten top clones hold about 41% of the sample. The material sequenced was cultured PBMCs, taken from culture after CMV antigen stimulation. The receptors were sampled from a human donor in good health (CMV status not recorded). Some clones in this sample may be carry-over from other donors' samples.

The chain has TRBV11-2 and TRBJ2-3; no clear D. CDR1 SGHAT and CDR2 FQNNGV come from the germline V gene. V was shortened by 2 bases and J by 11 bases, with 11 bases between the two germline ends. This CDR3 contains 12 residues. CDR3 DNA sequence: TGTGCCAGCAGCTTACTCCCCGACCAGCAGTATTTT. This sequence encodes CASSLLPDQQYF.

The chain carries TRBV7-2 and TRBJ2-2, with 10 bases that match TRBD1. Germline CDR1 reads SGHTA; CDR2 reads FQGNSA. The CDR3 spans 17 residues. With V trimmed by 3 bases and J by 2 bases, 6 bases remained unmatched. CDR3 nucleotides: TGTGCCAGCAGCTTCGACAGGGGGCGGGGAAACACCGGGGAGCTGTTTTTT. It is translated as CASSFDRGRGNTGELFF. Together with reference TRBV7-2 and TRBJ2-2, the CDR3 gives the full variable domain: GAGVSQSPSNKVTEKGKDVELRCDPISGHTALYWYRQSLGQGLEFLIYFQGNSAPDKSGLPSDRFSAERTGGSVSTLTIQRTQQEDSAVYLCASSFDRGRGNTGELFFGEGSRLTVL.

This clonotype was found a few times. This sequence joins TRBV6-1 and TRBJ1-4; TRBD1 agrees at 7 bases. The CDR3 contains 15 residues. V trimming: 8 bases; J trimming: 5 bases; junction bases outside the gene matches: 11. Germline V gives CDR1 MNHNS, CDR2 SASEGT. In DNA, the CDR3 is TGTGCCAGCGGCGGGGCACAGGGGAGGAATGAAAAACTGTTTTTT. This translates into CASGGAQGRNEKLFF.

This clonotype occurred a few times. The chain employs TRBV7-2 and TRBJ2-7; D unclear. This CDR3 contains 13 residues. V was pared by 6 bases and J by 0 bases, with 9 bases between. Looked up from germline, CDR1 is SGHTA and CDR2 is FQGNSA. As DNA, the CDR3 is TGTGCCAGCAGACTAACTGTCTCCTACGAGCAGTACTTC. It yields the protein CASRLTVSYEQYF.

CDR3 amino acids: CASSGTGSDTGELFF. The DNA of the CDR3 is TGTGCCAGCTCCGGGACAGGGTCGGACACCGGGGAGCTGTTTTTT. V is TRBV12-3 or TRBV12-4 and J is TRBJ2-2, with 9 bases fitting TRBD1. V was pared by 8 bases and J by 3 bases, with 7 bases of the junction left unmatched. This CDR3 is 15 amino acids long.

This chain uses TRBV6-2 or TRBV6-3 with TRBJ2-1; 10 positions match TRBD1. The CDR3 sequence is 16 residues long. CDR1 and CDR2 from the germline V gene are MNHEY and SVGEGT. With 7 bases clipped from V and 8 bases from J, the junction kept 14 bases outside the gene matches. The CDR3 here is CASTGGQGRTSDEQFF. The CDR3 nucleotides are TGTGCCAGCACCGGGGGACAGGGGAGAACATCGGATGAGCAGTTCTTC.

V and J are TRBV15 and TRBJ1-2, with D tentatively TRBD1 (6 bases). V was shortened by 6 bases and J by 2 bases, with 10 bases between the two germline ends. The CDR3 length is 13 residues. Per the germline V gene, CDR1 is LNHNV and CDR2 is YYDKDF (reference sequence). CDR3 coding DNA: TGTGCCACCAGGGCTCAGGGGAACTATGGCTACACCTTC. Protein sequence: CATRAQGNYGYTF.

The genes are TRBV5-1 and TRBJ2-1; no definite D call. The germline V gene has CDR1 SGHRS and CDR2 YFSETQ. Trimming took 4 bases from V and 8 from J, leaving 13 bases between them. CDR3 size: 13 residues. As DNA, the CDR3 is TGCGCCAGCAGCCCCCGGATATCCGATGAGCAGTTCTTC. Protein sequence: CASSPRISDEQFF.

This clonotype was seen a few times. The CDR3 nucleotides are TGTGCCAGCAGTGAAAGGGGCAATGAGCAGTTCTTC. This codes for CASSERGNEQFF. V usage is TRBV2 and J usage is TRBJ2-1; possibly TRBD1 for D (5 bases). This CDR3 has 12 residues. Trimming left V 2 bases short and J 6 bases short, with 5 bases between. Germline CDR1 SNHLY, CDR2 FYNNEI.

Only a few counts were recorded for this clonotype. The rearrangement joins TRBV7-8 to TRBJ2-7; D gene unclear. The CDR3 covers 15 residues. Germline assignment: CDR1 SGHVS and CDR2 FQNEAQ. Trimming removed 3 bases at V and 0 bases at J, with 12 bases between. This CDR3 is CASSFKRSLSYEQYF. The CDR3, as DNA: TGTGCCAGCAGCTTCAAAAGAAGTCTCTCCTACGAGCAGTACTTC. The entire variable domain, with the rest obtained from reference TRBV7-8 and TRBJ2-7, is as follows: GAGVSQSPRYKVAKRGQDVALRCDPISGHVSLFWYQQALGQGPEFLTYFQNEAQLDKSGLPSDRFFAERPEGSVSTLKIQRTQQEDSAVYLCASSFKRSLSYEQYFGPGTRLTVT.

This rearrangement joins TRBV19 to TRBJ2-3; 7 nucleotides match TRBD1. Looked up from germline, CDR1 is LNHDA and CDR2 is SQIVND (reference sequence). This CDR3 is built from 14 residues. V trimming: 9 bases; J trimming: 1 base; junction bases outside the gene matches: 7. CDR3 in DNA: TGTGCCAGCAGTGTAGGACAGGGCACAGATACGCAGTATTTT. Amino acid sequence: CASSVGQGTDTQYF. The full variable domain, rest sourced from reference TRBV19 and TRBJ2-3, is DGGITQSPKYLFRKEGQNVTLSCEQNLNHDAMYWYRQDPGQGLRLIYYSQIVNDFQKGDIAEGYSVSREKKESFPLTVTSAQKNPTAFYLCASSVGQGTDTQYFGPGTRLTVL.

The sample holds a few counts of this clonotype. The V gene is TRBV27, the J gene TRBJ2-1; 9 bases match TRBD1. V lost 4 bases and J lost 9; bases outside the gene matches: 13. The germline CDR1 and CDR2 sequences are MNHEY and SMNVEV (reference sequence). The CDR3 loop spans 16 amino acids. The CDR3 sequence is CASSSLGTGQIGEQFF. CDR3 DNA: TGTGCCAGCAGTTCCCTCGGGACAGGGCAAATTGGTGAGCAGTTCTTC.

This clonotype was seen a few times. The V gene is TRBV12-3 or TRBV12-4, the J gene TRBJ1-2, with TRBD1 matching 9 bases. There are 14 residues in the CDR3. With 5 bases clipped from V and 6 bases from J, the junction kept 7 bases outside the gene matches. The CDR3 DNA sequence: TGTGCCAGCAGTCCCAGGACAGGGGCGGATGGCTACACCTTC. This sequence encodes CASSPRTGADGYTF.

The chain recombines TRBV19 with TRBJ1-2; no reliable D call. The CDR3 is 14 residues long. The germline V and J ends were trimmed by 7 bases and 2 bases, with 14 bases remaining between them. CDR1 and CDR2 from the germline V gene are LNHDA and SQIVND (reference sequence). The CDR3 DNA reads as TGTGCCAGTACCCCTCCCGGCGGAAACTATGGCTACACCTTC. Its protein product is CASTPPGGNYGYTF. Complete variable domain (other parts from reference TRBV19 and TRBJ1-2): DGGITQSPKYLFRKEGQNVTLSCEQNLNHDAMYWYRQDPGQGLRLIYYSQIVNDFQKGDIAEGYSVSREKKESFPLTVTSAQKNPTAFYLCASTPPGGNYGYTFGSGTRLTVV.

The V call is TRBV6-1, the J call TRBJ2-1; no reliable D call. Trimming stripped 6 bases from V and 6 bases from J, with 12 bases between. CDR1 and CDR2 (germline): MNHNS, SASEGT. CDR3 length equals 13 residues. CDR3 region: CASSRSTFNEQFF. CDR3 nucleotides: TGTGCCAGCAGCCGATCGACCTTCAATGAGCAGTTCTTC.

The CDR3 sequence is CASSLSALTRHRTDTQYF. The CDR3 DNA is TGTGCCAGCAGCTTATCGGCCCTGACTAGGCACCGCACAGATACGCAGTATTTT. V gene TRBV13 combines with J gene TRBJ2-3, with D perhaps matching TRBD2 (6 bases). V was clipped by 2 bases and J by 1 base, with 19 bases between them. The CDR3 is made up of 18 amino acids. The germline V gene has CDR1 PRHDT and CDR2 FYEKMQ (reference sequence).

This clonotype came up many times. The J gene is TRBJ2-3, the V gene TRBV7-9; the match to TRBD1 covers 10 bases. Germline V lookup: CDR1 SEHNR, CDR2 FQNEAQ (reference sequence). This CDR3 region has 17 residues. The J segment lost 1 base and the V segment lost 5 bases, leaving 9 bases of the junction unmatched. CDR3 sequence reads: CASSTIKTGGGTDTQYF. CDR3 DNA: TGTGCCAGCAGCACAATAAAGACAGGGGGCGGCACAGATACGCAGTATTTT. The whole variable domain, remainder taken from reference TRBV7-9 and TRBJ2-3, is DTGVSQNPRHKITKRGQNVTFRCDPISEHNRLYWYRQTLGQGPEFLTYFQNEAQLEKSRLLSDRFSAERPKGSFSTLEIQRTEQGDSAMYLCASSTIKTGGGTDTQYFGPGTRLTVL.

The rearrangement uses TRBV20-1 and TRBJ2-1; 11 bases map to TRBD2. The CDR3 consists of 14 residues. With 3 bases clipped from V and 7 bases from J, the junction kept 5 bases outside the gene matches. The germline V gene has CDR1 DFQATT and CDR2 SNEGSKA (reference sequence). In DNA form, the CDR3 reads TGCAGTGCTAGTAGCGGGAGGGCCTCAAATGAGCAGTTCTTC. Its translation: CSASSGRASNEQFF.

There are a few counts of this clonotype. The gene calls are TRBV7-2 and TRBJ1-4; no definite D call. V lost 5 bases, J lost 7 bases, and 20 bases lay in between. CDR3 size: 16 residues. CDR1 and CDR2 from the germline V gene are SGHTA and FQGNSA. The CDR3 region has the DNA TGTGCCAGCAGCCCGGCGGTAGACGGTCGGGGTGAAAAACTGTTTTTT. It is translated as CASSPAVDGRGEKLFF.

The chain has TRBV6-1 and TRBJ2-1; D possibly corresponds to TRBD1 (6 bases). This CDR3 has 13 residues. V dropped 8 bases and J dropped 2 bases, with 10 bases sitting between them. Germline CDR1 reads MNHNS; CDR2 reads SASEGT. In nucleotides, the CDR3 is TGTGCCAGCTCCGCAGGGGCCTACAATGAGCAGTTCTTC. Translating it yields CASSAGAYNEQFF.